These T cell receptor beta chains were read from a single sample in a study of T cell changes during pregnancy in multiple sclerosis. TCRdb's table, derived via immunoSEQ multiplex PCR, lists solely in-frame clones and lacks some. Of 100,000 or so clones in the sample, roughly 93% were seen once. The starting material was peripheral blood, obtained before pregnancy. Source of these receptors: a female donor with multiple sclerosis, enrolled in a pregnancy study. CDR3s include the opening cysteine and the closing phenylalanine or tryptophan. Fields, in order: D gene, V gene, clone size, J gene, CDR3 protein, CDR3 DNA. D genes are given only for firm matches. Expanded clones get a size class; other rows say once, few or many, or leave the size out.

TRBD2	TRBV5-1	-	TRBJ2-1	CASSRGLAGVEEQFF	TGCGCCAGCAGCCGGGGACTAGCGGGAGTGGAGGAGCAGTTCTTC
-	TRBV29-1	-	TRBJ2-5	CSVRKTTETQYF	TGCAGCGTTAGAAAGACAACAGAGACCCAGTACTTC
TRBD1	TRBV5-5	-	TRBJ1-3	CASSSADRGSLSGNTIYF	TGTGCCAGCAGCTCCGCCGACAGGGGGTCTCTCTCTGGAAACACCATATATTTT
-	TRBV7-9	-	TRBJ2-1	CASSQTSGISQYNEQFF	TGTGCCAGCAGCCAGACCTCGGGAATTTCACAGTACAATGAGCAGTTCTTC
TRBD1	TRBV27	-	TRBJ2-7	CASGPQGTGVREQYF	TGTGCCAGCGGCCCCCAAGGGACAGGGGTCCGCGAGCAGTACTTC
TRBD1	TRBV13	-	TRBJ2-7	CASRSGTGAFYEQYF	TGTGCCAGCAGATCCGGGACAGGGGCGTTCTACGAGCAGTACTTC
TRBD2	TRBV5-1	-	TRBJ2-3	CASSRDYRTDTQYF	TGCGCCAGCAGCCGGGACTACAGGACAGATACGCAGTATTTT
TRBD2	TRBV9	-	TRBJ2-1	CASSVGGLAHNEQFF	TGTGCCAGCAGCGTAGGGGGACTAGCGCACAATGAGCAGTTCTTC
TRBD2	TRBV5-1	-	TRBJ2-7	CASRREGLGYEQYF	TGCGCCAGCAGACGGGAGGGTCTAGGGTACGAGCAGTACTTC
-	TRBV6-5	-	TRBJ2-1	CASRRARGTYNEQFF	TGTGCCAGCAGGCGGGCCCGAGGGACCTACAATGAGCAGTTCTTC
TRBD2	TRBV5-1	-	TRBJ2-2	CASNHRTSGIPNTGELFF	TGCGCCAGCAACCACCGGACTAGCGGGATCCCTAACACCGGGGAGCTGTTTTTT
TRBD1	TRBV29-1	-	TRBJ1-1	CSVARDRRNTEAFF	TGCAGCGTGGCCCGGGACAGGAGAAACACTGAAGCTTTCTTT
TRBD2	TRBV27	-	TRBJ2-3	CASSSRLASASTDTQYF	TGTGCCAGCAGTTCCCGACTAGCGAGCGCTAGCACAGATACGCAGTATTTT
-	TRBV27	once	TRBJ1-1	CASSLSSGMNTEAFF	TGTGCCAGCAGTTTGAGTTCGGGGATGAACACTGAAGCTTTCTTT
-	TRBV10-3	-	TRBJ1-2	CAISDNRNYGYTF	TGTGCCATCAGTGACAATCGGAACTATGGCTACACCTTC
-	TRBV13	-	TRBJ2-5	CASSLTAGGETQYF	TGTGCCAGCAGCTTAACGGCAGGGGGGGAGACCCAGTACTTC
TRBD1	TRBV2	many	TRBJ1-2	CASSRQGNYGYTF	TGTGCCAGCAGTCGACAGGGGAACTATGGCTACACCTTC
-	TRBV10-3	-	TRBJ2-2	CAISLRGFTGELFF	TGTGCCATCAGTCTCAGGGGTTTCACCGGGGAGCTGTTTTTT
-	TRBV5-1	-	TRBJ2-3	CASSLALLDTQYF	TGCGCCAGCAGCTTGGCTCTATTGGATACGCAGTATTTT
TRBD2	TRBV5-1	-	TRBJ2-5	CASSSTGGQETQYF	TGCGCCAGCAGCTCCACGGGGGGCCAAGAGACCCAGTACTTC
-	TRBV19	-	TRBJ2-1	CASSTRPFQGDEQFF	TGTGCCAGTAGTACTCGGCCCTTCCAAGGGGATGAGCAGTTCTTC
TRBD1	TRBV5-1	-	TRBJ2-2	CASSNPRDRGRVNTGELFF	TGCGCCAGCAGCAACCCCCGGGACAGGGGTCGGGTTAACACCGGGGAGCTGTTTTTT
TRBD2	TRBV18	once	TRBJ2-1	CASSPSGRRNEQFF	TGTGCCAGCTCACCGAGCGGGAGACGTAATGAGCAGTTCTTC
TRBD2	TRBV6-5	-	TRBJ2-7	CASRVTSGTPNEQYF	TGTGCCAGCAGGGTTACTAGCGGGACGCCTAACGAGCAGTACTTC
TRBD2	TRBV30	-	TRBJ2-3	CAWSVLAGGTDTQYF	TGTGCCTGGAGTGTATTAGCGGGAGGAACAGATACGCAGTATTTT
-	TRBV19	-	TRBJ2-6	CASSIGSVSGANVLTF	TGTGCCAGTAGTATAGGGTCGGTATCAGGGGCCAACGTCCTGACTTTC
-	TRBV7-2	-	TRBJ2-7	CASSLGQFYEQYF	TGTGCCAGCAGCTTAGGACAGTTCTACGAGCAGTACTTC
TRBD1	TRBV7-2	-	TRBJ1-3	CASSPRTGQSSGNTIYF	TGTGCCAGCAGTCCCCGGACAGGGCAGAGCTCTGGAAACACCATATATTTT
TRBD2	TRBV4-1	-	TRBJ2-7	CASSHTGQGTSGRSYEQYF	TGCGCCAGCAGTCATACAGGACAGGGGACTAGCGGCCGCTCCTACGAGCAGTACTTC
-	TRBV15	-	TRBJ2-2	CATNRQESNPGELFF	TGTGCCACCAACCGACAGGAATCAAACCCCGGGGAGCTGTTTTTT
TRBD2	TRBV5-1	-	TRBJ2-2	CASSRTSGGPTGELFF	TGCGCCAGCAGCAGGACTAGCGGGGGACCGACCGGGGAGCTGTTTTTT
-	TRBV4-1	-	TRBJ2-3	CASSQVGARDTQYF	TGCGCCAGCAGCCAAGTGGGGGCGAGAGATACGCAGTATTTT
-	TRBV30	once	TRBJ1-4	CAWSEGTNEKLFF	TGTGCCTGGAGTGAGGGGACTAATGAAAAACTGTTTTTT
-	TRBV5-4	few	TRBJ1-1	CASSPSLGVRAFF	TGTGCCAGCAGCCCCTCCCTCGGGGTCCGGGCTTTCTTT
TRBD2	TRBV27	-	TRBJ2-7	CASRVTVAGGPYEQYF	TGTGCCAGCAGAGTGACTGTAGCGGGAGGACCCTACGAGCAGTACTTC
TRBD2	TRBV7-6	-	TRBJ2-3	CASSFTSGRATDTQYF	TGTGCCAGCAGCTTTACTAGCGGGAGGGCCACAGATACGCAGTATTTT
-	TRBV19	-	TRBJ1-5	CASTWQNQPQHF	TGTGCCAGTACCTGGCAAAATCAGCCCCAGCATTTT
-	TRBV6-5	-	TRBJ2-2	CASSYGDAGGELFF	TGTGCCAGCAGTTATGGAGATGCGGGCGGGGAGCTGTTTTTT
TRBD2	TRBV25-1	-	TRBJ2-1	CASSVPGLAYNEQFF	TGTGCCAGCAGCGTCCCGGGACTAGCCTACAATGAGCAGTTCTTC
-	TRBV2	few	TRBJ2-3	CASSEGRGRSVQYF	TGTGCCAGCAGTGAAGGCCGCGGCCGATCGGTGCAGTATTTT
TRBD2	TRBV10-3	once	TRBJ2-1	CAIRRLADNEQFF	TGTGCCATCAGGAGGCTAGCGGACAATGAGCAGTTCTTC
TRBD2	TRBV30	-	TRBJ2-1	CAWSLAGGPGEQFF	TGTGCCTGGAGTTTAGCGGGAGGGCCGGGTGAGCAGTTCTTC
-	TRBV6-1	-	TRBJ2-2	CASSDVQMSRDTGELFF	TGTGCCAGCAGTGATGTTCAGATGAGTCGGGACACCGGGGAGCTGTTTTTT
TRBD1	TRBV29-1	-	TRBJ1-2	CSVPDRGYGYTF	TGCAGCGTCCCGGACAGGGGATATGGCTACACCTTC
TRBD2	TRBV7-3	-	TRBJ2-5	CASSSSGSGETQYF	TGTGCCAGCAGCTCTAGCGGGAGTGGAGAGACCCAGTACTTC